These 18 T cell receptor beta chains were sequenced from one sample in a study of blood T cells in healthy people across ages. The authors ran a second PCR of about 7 to 11 cycles using a sample-barcoded 5' primer and a J-beta primer mix. TCRdb redid the calling of the 5' RACE reads with MiXCR, one entry per CDR3 protein. The sample includes 800,000 to 950,000 distinct CDR3 sequences, just under 30% of them seen just once. These same records also appear under a second study, on T cells of mothers and their children.

Material: blood. Receptor source: a woman in her thirties or forties in good health.

J is TRBJ2-2 and V is TRBV20-1; TRBD2 aligns across 7 bases. The CDR3 runs to 16 residues. Per the germline V gene, CDR1 is DFQATT and CDR2 is SNEGSKA (reference sequence). After removal of 5 bases from V and 6 bases from J, the junction contained 15 bases not matched to a gene. This CDR3 is CSALSLGLGIAGELFF. The CDR3, as DNA: TGCAGTGCTCTTAGTCTCGGACTAGGCATCGCCGGGGAGCTGTTTTTT.

This chain joins TRBV5-1 and TRBJ2-7; D is undetermined. The CDR3 consists of 21 residues. V gave up 2 bases and J gave up 0 bases, with 30 bases separating them. Germline V gene lookup returns CDR1 SGHRS and CDR2 YFSETQ. CDR3 sequence: CASSFYPPYSAVRSSSYEQYF. In DNA form, the CDR3 reads TGCGCCAGCAGCTTCTATCCTCCTTATTCTGCAGTTAGGTCGAGCTCCTACGAGCAGTACTTC.

This chain uses TRBV9 with TRBJ2-1, with 7 nucleotides matching TRBD1. Germline values: CDR1 SGDLS, CDR2 YYNGEE. V lost 2 bases and J lost 3; bases outside the gene matches: 8. The CDR3 loop spans 16 amino acids. Here the CDR3 reads CASSVHEGQLYNEQFF. The CDR3, as DNA: TGTGCCAGCAGCGTCCACGAGGGACAGCTCTACAATGAGCAGTTCTTC.

This clonotype has more than one count but fewer than ten. One junction end disagrees with the germline gene, perhaps due to a read error. V gene TRBV19 combines with J gene TRBJ2-7, with 10 bases fitting TRBD1. In germline, CDR1 is LNHDA, CDR2 SQIVND (reference sequence). The CDR3 length is 15 residues. CDR3: CASRWTGGLVYGQYF. CDR3 sequence (DNA): TGTGCCAGTAGGTGGACAGGGGGTCTTGTCTACGGGCAGTACTTC.

As for this clonotype: One junction end disagrees with the germline gene, perhaps due to a read error. V usage is TRBV2 and J usage is TRBJ2-5; D might be TRBD2 (6 bases). The DNA end favors TRBJ2-7, so the J call may be wrong. CDR3 length: 15 residues. Germline loops: CDR1 SNHLY, CDR2 FYNNEI. The DNA of the CDR3 is TGTGTCAGCAGTGGATTTATCGGGGGACGTCACGAGCAGTACTTC. Translation: CVSSGFIGGRHEQYF.

The chain recombines TRBV7-2 with TRBJ1-4; D uncertain. Germline lookup yields CDR1 SGHTA and CDR2 FQGNSA. The CDR3 covers 13 residues. Trimming stripped 2 bases from V and 8 bases from J, with 9 bases between. For the CDR3, the DNA is TGTGCCAGCAGCTTATGGATTGGCGAAAAACTGTTTTTT. Translated: CASSLWIGEKLFF.

The chain is built from TRBV7-2 and TRBJ2-3; weak D call: TRBD2 (7 bases). Germline V lookup: CDR1 SGHTA, CDR2 FQGNSA. This CDR3 region has 14 residues. Trimming cost V 5 bases and J 2 bases, with 11 bases left between them. CDR3 protein: CASSRGAITDTQYF. CDR3 DNA sequence: TGTGCCAGCAGCCGGGGGGCGATCACAGATACGCAGTATTTT.

This clonotype has more than one count but fewer than ten. V and J are TRBV15 and TRBJ2-2, with TRBD2 as a possible D gene (6 bases). Looked up from germline, CDR1 is LNHNV and CDR2 is YYDKDF (reference sequence). V dropped 6 bases and J dropped 4 bases, with 15 bases sitting between them. The CDR3 is 15 amino acids. The CDR3 DNA sequence: TGTGCCACCAGGGAGGGGAAGGTGCCCACCGGGGAGCTGTTTTTT. Amino acids: CATREGKVPTGELFF.

In this sample, this clonotype turned up many times. This rearrangement joins TRBV7-9 to TRBJ2-1; 8 bases fit TRBD1. Germline values: CDR1 SEHNR, CDR2 FQNEAQ (reference sequence). With V trimmed by 5 bases and J by 4 bases, 10 bases remained unmatched. The CDR3 loop spans 16 amino acids. The CDR3 protein is CASSPLWGQAYNEQFF. The CDR3 region has the DNA TGTGCCAGCAGCCCCCTATGGGGACAGGCGTACAATGAGCAGTTCTTC.

Only one count was recorded for this clonotype. The gene calls are TRBV6-5 and TRBJ2-1; possibly TRBD1 or TRBD2 for D (6 bases each). Germline V gene lookup returns CDR1 MNHEY and CDR2 SVGAGI. The V end lost 5 bases, the J end lost 3 bases, and 26 bases lay between the germline ends. CDR3 length equals 19 residues. As DNA, the CDR3 is TGTGCCAGCAGTAACGAGGGGGAGGCCGTCTTCGGGTACTACAATGAGCAGTTCTTC. The encoded protein is CASSNEGEAVFGYYNEQFF.

The chain is built from TRBV6-1 and TRBJ2-2, with TRBD1 matching 8 bases. Germline CDR1 is MNHNS and CDR2 is SASEGT. The CDR3 sequence is 15 residues long. After removal of 10 bases from V and 0 bases from J, the junction contained 7 bases not matched to a gene. The DNA of the CDR3 is TGTGCCACCCAGGGGGCGGCGTCGAACACCGGGGAGCTGTTTTTT. It specifies CATQGAASNTGELFF.

This clonotype has just a few counts. V and J are TRBV13 and TRBJ1-4; D not certain. This CDR3 comprises 14 residues. Germline V lookup: CDR1 PRHDT, CDR2 FYEKMQ (reference sequence). Trimming cost V 1 base and J 5 bases, with 8 bases left between them. The CDR3 loop reads CASSLEAPNEKLFF. CDR3 nucleotides: TGTGCCAGCAGCTTAGAGGCACCAAATGAAAAACTGTTTTTT. Variable domain in full (rest from reference TRBV13 and TRBJ1-4): AAGVIQSPRHLIKEKRETATLKCYPIPRHDTVYWYQQGPGQDPQFLISFYEKMQSDKGSIPDRFSAQQFSDYHSELNMSSLELGDSALYFCASSLEAPNEKLFFGSGTQLSVL.

This rearrangement joins TRBV7-2 to TRBJ1-1, with 7 bases aligning to TRBD1. The germline V gene has CDR1 SGHTA and CDR2 FQGNSA. With V trimmed by 5 bases and J by 4 bases, 7 bases remained unmatched. This CDR3 comprises 14 residues. In DNA, the CDR3 is TGTGCCAGCAGCAGAATGACAGGGACCACTGAAGCTTTCTTT. It codes for CASSRMTGTTEAFF.

This clonotype was counted ten times or more. The V call is TRBV5-1, the J call TRBJ2-3; no clear D. V lost 0 bases and J 6 bases, leaving 8 bases between the germline ends. Germline V gives CDR1 SGHRS, CDR2 YFSETQ. The CDR3 length is 13 residues. The CDR3, as DNA: TGCGCCAGCAGCTTGGCCCCCAGCGATACGCAGTATTTT. As protein: CASSLAPSDTQYF.

The chain links TRBV30 to TRBJ1-4; 7 nucleotides agree with TRBD1. The CDR3 has 15 residues. Germline V gene sequence: CDR1 GTSNPN, CDR2 SVGIG (reference sequence). V trimming: 1 base; J trimming: 8 bases; junction bases outside the gene matches: 10. CDR3 sequence: CAWSGEGAVEEKLFF. The CDR3 DNA follows: TGTGCCTGGAGTGGTGAGGGGGCGGTCGAGGAAAAACTGTTTTTT.

This clonotype showed up just a few times. This chain connects TRBV28 to TRBJ1-2; D is unresolved. This CDR3 spans 11 amino acids. Germline V gene data show CDR1 as MDHEN and CDR2 as SYDVKM. V lost 10 bases and J 5 bases, leaving 11 bases between the germline ends. DNA of the CDR3: TGTGCCACCCGGACTCAGTATGGCTACACCTTC. Encoded protein: CATRTQYGYTF.

Concerning this clonotype: At one end, the junction sequence differs from germline, possibly due to a read error. The V gene is TRBV3-1, the J gene TRBJ1-2, with a weak D call TRBD1 (5 bases). Germline CDR1 reads LGHDT; CDR2 reads YNNKEL (reference sequence). The CDR3 consists of 16 residues. This CDR3 reads CASSQDPTGLNYGYTF. CDR3 bases: TGCGCCAGCAGCCAAGATCCCACAGGTCTGAACTATGGCTACACCTTC.

The chain carries TRBV7-2 and TRBJ1-2, with TRBD1 matching over 8 bases. Losses at the gene ends were 2 bases for V and 4 bases for J; bases not matched to a gene: 3. Germline values: CDR1 SGHTA, CDR2 FQGNSA. The CDR3 has 14 residues. The CDR3 DNA reads TGTGCCAGCAGCTTAAAGGGACAGGTCTATGGCTACACCTTC. As protein: CASSLKGQVYGYTF. The full variable domain, completed using reference TRBV7-2 and TRBJ1-2, is GAGVSQSPSNKVTEKGKDVELRCDPISGHTALYWYRQSLGQGLEFLIYFQGNSAPDKSGLPSDRFSAERTGGSVSTLTIQRTQQEDSAVYLCASSLKGQVYGYTFGSGTRLTVV.